This TCR beta chain was sequenced for a study of shared clonotypes between healthy human individuals. Study-wide points: Naive CD4 clonotypes overlapped across a few donors at roughly 4.5%. Against clonotypes common to all four donors, non-shared ones had lower generation probabilities.

Running of the assay took place at deep level. Data came from immunoSEQ multiplex PCR; TCRdb stores just in-frame clones and leaves some out. The table records approximately 250,000 clones, about 69% of them present only once. A word on this clone: Its antigen is undetermined.

V lost 2 bases, J lost 4 bases, and 14 bases lay in between. CDR1 and CDR2 from the germline V gene are SNHLY and FYNNEI. The CDR3 extends over 15 amino acids. The chain links TRBV2 to TRBJ2-5; no firm D call. The receptor's source is a man aged 30-40 years in good health. Material for sequencing was memory CD4+ T cells sorted from blood. Subset in this sample: CD45RA-negative fraction. The CDR3 DNA is TGTGCCAGCAGTGAACTGGACGTCCGGCGAGAGACCCAGTACTTC. This codes for CASSELDVRRETQYF.